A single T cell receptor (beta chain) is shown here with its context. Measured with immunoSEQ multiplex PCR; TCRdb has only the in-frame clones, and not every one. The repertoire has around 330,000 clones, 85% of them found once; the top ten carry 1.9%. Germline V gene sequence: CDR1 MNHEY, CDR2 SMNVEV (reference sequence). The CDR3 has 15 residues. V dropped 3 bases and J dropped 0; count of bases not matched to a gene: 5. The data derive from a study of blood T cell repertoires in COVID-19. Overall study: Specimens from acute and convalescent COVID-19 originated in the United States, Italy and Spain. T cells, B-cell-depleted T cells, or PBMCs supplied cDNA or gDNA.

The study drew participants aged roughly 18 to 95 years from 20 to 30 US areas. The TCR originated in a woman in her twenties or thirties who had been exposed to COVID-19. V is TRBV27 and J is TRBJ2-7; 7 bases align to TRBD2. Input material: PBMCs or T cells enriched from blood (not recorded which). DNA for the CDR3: TGTGCCAGCAGTTTCGGGAGGTCCAGCTCCTACGAGCAGTACTTC. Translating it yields CASSFGRSSSYEQYF.